This T cell receptor beta chain was documented in a study of beta chain features in type 1 diabetes. Findings and caveats of the study: In all four CD4+ subsets, TCRB CDR3 length was significantly, moderately reduced in type 1 diabetes.

This clone turned up a few times. As yet, its antigen is unknown. The CDR3 is made up of 11 amino acids. V lost 4 bases and J lost 15, with 11 bases in between. CDR1 is SGDLS and CDR2 is YYNGEE in the germline V gene. The isolated RNA, all of it, was reverse transcribed, so expressed TCRB transcripts were what got sequenced. The assay was immunoSEQ multiplex PCR, and TCRdb's table has in-frame clones only and misses some. The data contain hundreds of thousands of clones, over 12% of them singletons. The sequence derives from a man aged 18-30 years with type 1 diabetes. The source material was naive CD4+ T cells from blood. V usage is TRBV9 and J usage is TRBJ1-6, with no clear D. CDR3 in amino acids: CASSKGRSLHF. The CDR3 DNA follows: TGTGCCAGCAGCAAGGGCCGGAGCCTCCACTTT.